The 23 T cell receptor beta chains below all came from one sample that was sequenced in a study of blood T cell repertoires in COVID-19. The protocol was immunoSEQ multiplex PCR, while the TCRdb copy is restricted to in-frame clones and leaves out a portion. The data contain 230,000 or so clones, 80% to 85% of them singletons. The material sequenced was peripheral blood. The receptors were sampled from a human donor in a cohort sampled during active COVID-19.

This chain links TRBV7-2 with TRBJ1-5; D uncertain. Trimming stripped 1 base from V and 3 bases from J, with 10 bases between. The CDR3 length is 15 residues. Looked up from germline, CDR1 is SGHTA and CDR2 is FQGNSA. The CDR3 here is CASSLGAGFNQPQHF. DNA for the CDR3: TGTGCCAGCAGCTTAGGTGCGGGGTTCAATCAGCCCCAGCATTTT.

The chain couples TRBV7-9 to TRBJ2-1, with 12 bases fitting TRBD2. CDR1 is SEHNR and CDR2 is FQNEAQ in the germline V gene (reference sequence). V was clipped by 2 bases and J by 5 bases; unmatched bases: 1. The CDR3 runs to 15 residues. The CDR3 region has the DNA TGTGCCAGCAGCTTACTAGCGGGAGGGAACAATGAGCAGTTCTTC. It translates to CASSLLAGGNNEQFF.

The chain recombines TRBV24-1 with TRBJ2-1; 8 bases match TRBD1. Trimming removed 0 bases from V and 8 bases from J; junction bases left unmatched: 5. The CDR3 has 15 amino acids. The germline CDR1 and CDR2 sequences are KGHDR and SFDVKD. The CDR3 region is CATSDLGRDRYEQFF. CDR3 sequence (DNA): TGTGCCACCAGTGATTTGGGCCGGGACAGGTATGAGCAGTTCTTC.

The J gene is TRBJ1-1, the V gene TRBV3-1 (or the pseudogene TRBV3-2); TRBD1 might be the D (5 bases). The CDR3 loop spans 14 amino acids. Germline CDR1 is LGHDT and CDR2 is YNNKEL (reference sequence). The V end was cut by 1 base, the J end by 5 bases, with 11 bases between. CDR3 amino acids: CASSQVDGTTEAFF. CDR3 coding DNA: TGTGCCAGCAGCCAAGTAGACGGGACTACTGAAGCTTTCTTT.

The chain uses TRBV6-5 and TRBJ2-3, with TRBD2 identical over 13 bases. The CDR3 consists of 15 residues. V lost 6 bases, J lost 4 bases, and 4 bases stayed unmatched. The germline V gene has CDR1 MNHEY and CDR2 SVGAGI. The CDR3 DNA is TGTGCCAGCAGACTAGCGGGAGGGCGCGCAGATACGCAGTATTTT. This encodes CASRLAGGRADTQYF.

The V and J genes are TRBV9 and TRBJ1-2, with a weak D call TRBD1 (5 bases). Germline CDR1 SGDLS, CDR2 YYNGEE. There are 14 residues in the CDR3. V was pared by 0 bases and J by 8 bases, with 14 bases between. The DNA of the CDR3 is TGTGCCAGCAGCGTAGGGCAGGGAATGCTCGGCTACACCTTC. Protein: CASSVGQGMLGYTF.

The J gene is TRBJ2-7, the V gene TRBV18, with a weak D call TRBD2 (6 bases). CDR3 size: 15 residues. With 6 bases removed from V and 1 base from J, the gap between germline ends came to 16 bases. The germline CDR1 and CDR2 sequences are KGHSH and LQKENI. DNA of the CDR3: TGTGCCAGCTCCTTCGCGGGACGGCGATCCTACGAGCAGTACTTC. Translating gives CASSFAGRRSYEQYF.

This chain connects TRBV18 to TRBJ1-1; no clear D. Trimming pared 2 bases from V and 4 bases from J, leaving 8 bases between. The CDR3 extends over 13 amino acids. Per the germline V gene, CDR1 is KGHSH and CDR2 is LQKENI. The CDR3 protein is CASSPSGFTEAFF. In DNA form, the CDR3 reads TGTGCCAGCTCACCATCGGGGTTCACTGAAGCTTTCTTT.

V usage is TRBV7-9 and J usage is TRBJ2-7, with 12 bases lining up with TRBD2. The V segment lost 1 base and the J segment 9 bases; nucleotides outside the gene matches: 1. Per the germline V gene, CDR1 is SEHNR and CDR2 is FQNEAQ (reference sequence). The CDR3 is made up of 13 amino acids. CDR3 nucleotides: TGTGCCAGCAGCTTAGAACTAGCGGGAGGGCAGTACTTC. Translated, it gives CASSLELAGGQYF.

In regard to this clone: One junction end disagrees with the germline gene, perhaps due to a read error. The chain employs TRBV28 and TRBJ2-7; a possible D gene is TRBD1 (6 bases). There are 12 residues in the CDR3. Germline V gene sequence: CDR1 MDHEN, CDR2 SYDVKM. CDR3 DNA: TGTGCCAGCAGTTTTAATGGGGGCACTATGCACTTC. Its translation: CASSFNGGTMHF. Full variable domain (missing parts from reference TRBV28 and TRBJ2-7): DVKVTQSSRYLVKRTGEKVFLECVQDMDHENMFWYRQDPGLGLRLIYFSYDVKMKEKGDIPEGYSVSREKKERFSLILESASTNQTSMYLCASSFNGGTMHFGPGTRLTVT.

V and J are TRBV28 and TRBJ2-7, with D possibly being TRBD2 (6 bases). This CDR3 contains 13 residues. Trimming left V 9 bases short and J 3 bases short, with 15 bases between. Germline V gene lookup returns CDR1 MDHEN and CDR2 SYDVKM. The CDR3 reads CASWDGRVYEQYF. The DNA of the CDR3 is TGTGCCAGTTGGGACGGGAGAGTCTACGAGCAGTACTTC.

On this clone itself: The same CDR3 also results from other DNA sequences found in this sample. This chain uses TRBV7-9 with TRBJ2-7; D gene ambiguous. The CDR3 is 12 amino acids. The germline gives CDR1 SEHNR, CDR2 FQNEAQ (reference sequence). The V end was cut by 2 bases, the J end by 3 bases, with 5 bases between. CDR3 DNA: TGTGCCAGCAGCTTAAACAACTACGAGCAGTACTTC. Amino acids: CASSLNNYEQYF.

CDR3 in DNA: TGCAGTGCTAGTTCGGGGGGGAATCAGCCCCAGCATTTT. It codes for CSASSGGNQPQHF. This chain uses TRBV20-1 with TRBJ1-5; weak D call: TRBD1 (5 bases). This CDR3 comprises 13 residues. V dropped 3 bases and J dropped 4 bases, with 10 bases sitting between them. The germline V gene has CDR1 DFQATT and CDR2 SNEGSKA (reference sequence).

This clone showed up just a few times. The chain joins TRBV2 to TRBJ2-4; 7 bases match TRBD1. This CDR3 region has 15 residues. Looked up from germline, CDR1 is SNHLY and CDR2 is FYNNEI. With V trimmed by 7 bases and J by 0 bases, 6 bases remained unmatched. For the CDR3, the DNA is TGTGCCAGCAAGGACAGGAGCCTAGCCAAAAACATTCAGTACTTC. It specifies CASKDRSLAKNIQYF. The full variable domain, in which reference TRBV2 and TRBJ2-4 provide the parts outside the CDR3, is EPEVTQTPSHQVTQMGQEVILRCVPISNHLYFYWYRQILGQKVEFLVSFYNNEISEKSEIFDDQFSVERPDGSNFTLKIRSTKLEDSAMYFCASKDRSLAKNIQYFGAGTRLSVL.

V is TRBV5-1 and J is TRBJ2-7; tentative D call: TRBD2 (6 bases). From germline, CDR1 is SGHRS and CDR2 YFSETQ. V shed 2 bases and J shed 2 bases, with 11 bases lying between them. This CDR3 is built from 14 residues. CDR3 protein: CASSFNPSAYEQYF. The CDR3 nucleotides read TGCGCCAGCAGCTTTAATCCTAGCGCCTACGAGCAGTACTTC.

This rearrangement joins TRBV7-3 to TRBJ2-6, with TRBD1 matching over 8 bases. The CDR3 is 18 amino acids. Germline CDR1 is SGHTA and CDR2 is FQGTGA. The V segment lost 1 base and the J segment 0 bases; nucleotides outside the gene matches: 5. CDR3 protein: CASSLKWTGFSGANVLTF. In DNA form, the CDR3 reads TGTGCCAGCAGCTTAAAGTGGACAGGGTTCTCTGGGGCCAACGTCCTGACTTTC. Filled out from reference TRBV7-3 and TRBJ2-6, the complete variable domain reads GAGVSQTPSNKVTEKGKYVELRCDPISGHTALYWYRQSLGQGPEFLIYFQGTGAADDSGLPNDRFFAVRPEGSVSTLKIQRTERGDSAVYLCASSLKWTGFSGANVLTFGAGSRLTVL.

This clone occurred a few times. V is TRBV5-1 and J is TRBJ1-2; D remains ambiguous. Per the germline V gene, CDR1 is SGHRS and CDR2 is YFSETQ. The CDR3 runs to 15 residues. V shed 3 bases and J shed 4 bases, with 16 bases lying between them. The DNA for the CDR3 is TGCGCCAGCAGCTCCGGGAACACACAACTCTATGGCTACACCTTC. This translates into CASSSGNTQLYGYTF.

The chain combines TRBV29-1 with TRBJ2-2; 9 positions agree with TRBD2. CDR1 SQVTM and CDR2 ANQGSEA come from the germline V gene. The V segment lost 1 base and the J segment 2 bases; nucleotides outside the gene matches: 2. The CDR3 loop spans 15 amino acids. CDR3 amino acids: CSVEGSGSNTGELFF. The CDR3 region has the DNA TGCAGCGTTGAAGGTAGCGGGAGTAACACCGGGGAGCTGTTTTTT.

V gene TRBV18 combines with J gene TRBJ2-7, with D tentatively TRBD2 (5 bases). Trimming took 3 bases from V and 4 from J, leaving 13 bases between them. This CDR3 is 14 amino acids long. From germline, CDR1 is KGHSH and CDR2 LQKENI. The DNA for the CDR3 is TGTGCCAGCTCACCCCACGGGGATCTGTACGAGCAGTACTTC. Translated, it gives CASSPHGDLYEQYF.

V and J are TRBV4-3 and TRBJ1-1; D not certain. The CDR3 contains 12 residues. Germline CDR1 LGHNA, CDR2 YSLEER. The V end was cut by 4 bases, the J end by 11 bases, with 14 bases between. This CDR3 is CASSRERGTAFF. CDR3 coding DNA: TGCGCCAGCAGCCGCGAACGGGGTACGGCTTTCTTT.

The chain recombines TRBV30 with TRBJ2-7; D possibly corresponds to TRBD1 (5 bases). The CDR3 sequence is 13 residues long. From germline, CDR1 is GTSNPN and CDR2 SVGIG (reference sequence). V was clipped by 0 bases and J by 2 bases, with 8 bases between them. The CDR3 reads CAWSVQVTYEQYF. The CDR3 DNA sequence: TGTGCCTGGAGTGTACAGGTCACCTACGAGCAGTACTTC.

This chain links TRBV7-2 with TRBJ1-6, with 8 nucleotides matching TRBD1. The CDR3 spans 16 residues. The V and J ends lost 1 base and 9 bases, in that order; junction bases with no gene match: 8. Germline CDR1 reads SGHTA; CDR2 reads FQGNSA. For the CDR3, the DNA is TGTGCCAGCAGCTTAGTTTCCCAGGGGGCTCGTTCACCCCTCCACTTT. It specifies CASSLVSQGARSPLHF.

V gene TRBV18 combines with J gene TRBJ1-4; D gene unclear. The CDR3 has 15 residues. Germline-derived CDR1 and CDR2 are KGHSH and LQKENI. Trimming pared 4 bases from V and 0 bases from J, leaving 9 bases between. The CDR3 DNA reads as TGTGCCAGCTCACTATCGGCGGCAACTAATGAAAAACTGTTTTTT. As protein: CASSLSAATNEKLFF. Based on the CDR3 plus reference TRBV18 and TRBJ1-4, the full variable domain is NAGVMQNPRHLVRRRGQEARLRCSPMKGHSHVYWYRQLPEEGLKFMVYLQKENIIDESGMPKERFSAEFPKEGPSILRIQQVVRGDSAAYFCASSLSAATNEKLFFGSGTQLSVL.